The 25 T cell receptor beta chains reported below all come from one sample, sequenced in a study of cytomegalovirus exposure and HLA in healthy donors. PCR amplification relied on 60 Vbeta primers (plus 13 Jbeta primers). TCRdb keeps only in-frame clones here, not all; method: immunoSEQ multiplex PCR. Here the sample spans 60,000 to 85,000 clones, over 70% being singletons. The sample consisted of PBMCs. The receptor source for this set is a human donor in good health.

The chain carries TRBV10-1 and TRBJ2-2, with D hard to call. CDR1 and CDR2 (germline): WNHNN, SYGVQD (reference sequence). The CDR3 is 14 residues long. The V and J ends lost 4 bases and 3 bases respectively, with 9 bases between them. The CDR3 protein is CASSVLPDTGELFF. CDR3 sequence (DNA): TGCGCCAGCAGTGTACTTCCCGACACCGGGGAGCTGTTTTTT.

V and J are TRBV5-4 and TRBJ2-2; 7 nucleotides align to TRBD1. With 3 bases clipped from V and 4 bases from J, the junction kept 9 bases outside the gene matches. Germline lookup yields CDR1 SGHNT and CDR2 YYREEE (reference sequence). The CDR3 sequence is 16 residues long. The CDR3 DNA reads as TGTGCCAGCAGCTCCGGACAGGTCGTTCGCACCGGGGAGCTGTTTTTT. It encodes CASSSGQVVRTGELFF.

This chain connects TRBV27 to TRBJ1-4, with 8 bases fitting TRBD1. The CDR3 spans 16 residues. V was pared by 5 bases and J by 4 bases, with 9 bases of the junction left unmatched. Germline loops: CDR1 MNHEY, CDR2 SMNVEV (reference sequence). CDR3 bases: TGTGCCAGCAGTACTCGACAGGGGTGGGGTAATGAAAAACTGTTTTTT. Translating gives CASSTRQGWGNEKLFF.

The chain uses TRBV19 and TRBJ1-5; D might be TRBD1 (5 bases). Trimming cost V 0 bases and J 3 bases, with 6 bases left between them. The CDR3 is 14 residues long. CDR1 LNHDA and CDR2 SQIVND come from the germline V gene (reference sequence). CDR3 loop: CASSIDRANQPQHF. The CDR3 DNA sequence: TGTGCCAGTAGTATAGACAGGGCCAATCAGCCCCAGCATTTT.

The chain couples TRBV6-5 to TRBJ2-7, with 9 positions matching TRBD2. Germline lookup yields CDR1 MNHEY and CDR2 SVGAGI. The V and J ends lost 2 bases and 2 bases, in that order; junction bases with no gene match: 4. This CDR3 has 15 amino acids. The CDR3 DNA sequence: TGTGCCAGCAGTTACGGACTAGCGAAAACCTACGAGCAGTACTTC. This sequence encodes CASSYGLAKTYEQYF.

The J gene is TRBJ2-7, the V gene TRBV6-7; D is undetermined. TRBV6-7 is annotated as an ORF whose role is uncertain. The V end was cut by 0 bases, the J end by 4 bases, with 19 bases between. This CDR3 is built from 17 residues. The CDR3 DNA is TGTGCCAGCAGTTACTCGACCCTCAGTAGGAAGCGTTACGAGCAGTACTTC. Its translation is CASSYSTLSRKRYEQYF.

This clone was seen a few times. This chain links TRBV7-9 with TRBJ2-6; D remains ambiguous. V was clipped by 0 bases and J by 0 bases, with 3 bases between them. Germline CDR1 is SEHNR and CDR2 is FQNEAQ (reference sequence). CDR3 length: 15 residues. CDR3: CASSLALSGANVLTF. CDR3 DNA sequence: TGTGCCAGCAGCTTAGCTCTCTCTGGGGCCAACGTCCTGACTTTC.

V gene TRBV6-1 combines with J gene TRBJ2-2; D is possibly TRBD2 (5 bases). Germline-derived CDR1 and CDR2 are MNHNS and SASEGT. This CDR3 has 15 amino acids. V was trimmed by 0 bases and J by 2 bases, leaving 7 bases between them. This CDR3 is CASSEARVNTGELFF. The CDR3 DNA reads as TGTGCCAGCAGTGAAGCGAGGGTTAACACCGGGGAGCTGTTTTTT.

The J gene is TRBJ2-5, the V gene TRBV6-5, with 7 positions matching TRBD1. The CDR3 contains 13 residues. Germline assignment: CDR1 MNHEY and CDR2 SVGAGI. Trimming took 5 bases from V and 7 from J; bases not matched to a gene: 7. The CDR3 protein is CASSAYRGGTQYF. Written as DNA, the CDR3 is TGTGCCAGCAGTGCCTACAGGGGTGGGACCCAGTACTTC.

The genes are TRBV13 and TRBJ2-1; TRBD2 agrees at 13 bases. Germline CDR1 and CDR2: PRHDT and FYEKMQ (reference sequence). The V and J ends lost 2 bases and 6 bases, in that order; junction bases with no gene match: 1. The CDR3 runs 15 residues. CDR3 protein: CASSLRLAGGNEQFF. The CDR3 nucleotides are TGTGCCAGCAGCTTAAGACTAGCGGGAGGCAATGAGCAGTTCTTC.

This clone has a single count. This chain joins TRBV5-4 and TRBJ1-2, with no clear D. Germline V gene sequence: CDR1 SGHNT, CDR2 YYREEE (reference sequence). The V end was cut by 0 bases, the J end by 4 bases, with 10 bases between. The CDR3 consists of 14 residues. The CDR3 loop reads CASSLDTAPYGYTF. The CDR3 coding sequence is TGTGCCAGCAGCTTGGATACAGCACCCTATGGCTACACCTTC. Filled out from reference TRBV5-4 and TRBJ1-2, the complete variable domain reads ETGVTQSPTHLIKTRGQQVTLRCSSQSGHNTVSWYQQALGQGPQFIFQYYREEENGRGNFPPRFSGLQFPNYSSELNVNALELDDSALYLCASSLDTAPYGYTFGSGTRLTVV.

CDR3 sequence: CASRPGGQETQYF. DNA of the CDR3: TGTGCCAGCCGTCCCGGGGGACAAGAGACCCAGTACTTC. The V and J genes are TRBV28 and TRBJ2-5; a weak D match, TRBD2 (6 bases). The CDR3 is made up of 13 amino acids. CDR1 is MDHEN and CDR2 is SYDVKM in the germline V gene. Trimming took 8 bases from V and 2 from J, leaving 12 bases between them.

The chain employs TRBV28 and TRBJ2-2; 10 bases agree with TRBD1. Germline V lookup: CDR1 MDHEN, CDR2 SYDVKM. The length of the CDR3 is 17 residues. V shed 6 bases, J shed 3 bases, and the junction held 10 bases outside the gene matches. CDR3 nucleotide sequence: TGTGCCAGCAGACCGCAATGGGGGACAGGGGACACCGGGGAGCTGTTTTTT. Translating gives CASRPQWGTGDTGELFF.

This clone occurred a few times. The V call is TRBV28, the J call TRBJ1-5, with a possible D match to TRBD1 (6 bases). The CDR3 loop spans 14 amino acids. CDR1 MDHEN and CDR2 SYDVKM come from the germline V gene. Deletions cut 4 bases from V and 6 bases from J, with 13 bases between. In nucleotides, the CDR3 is TGTGCCAGCAGTTCGGACAGTGCCCCTCAGCCCCAGCATTTT. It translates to CASSSDSAPQPQHF.

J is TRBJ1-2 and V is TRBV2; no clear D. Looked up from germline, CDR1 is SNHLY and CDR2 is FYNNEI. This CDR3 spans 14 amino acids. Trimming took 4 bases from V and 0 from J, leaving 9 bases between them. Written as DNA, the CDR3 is TGTGCCAGCAGTGGAGGGATCCCTAACTATGGCTACACCTTC. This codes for CASSGGIPNYGYTF.

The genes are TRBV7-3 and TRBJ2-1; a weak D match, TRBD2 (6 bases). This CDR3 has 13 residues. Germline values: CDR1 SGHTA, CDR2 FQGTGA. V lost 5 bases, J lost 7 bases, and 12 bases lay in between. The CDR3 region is CASSIGTVNEQFF. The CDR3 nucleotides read TGTGCCAGCAGCATCGGGACTGTTAATGAGCAGTTCTTC.

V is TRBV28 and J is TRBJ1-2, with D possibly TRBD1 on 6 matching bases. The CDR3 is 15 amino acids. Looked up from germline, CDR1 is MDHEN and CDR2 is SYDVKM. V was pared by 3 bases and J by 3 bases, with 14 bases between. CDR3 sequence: CASSFSGGPYYGYTF. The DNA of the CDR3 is TGTGCCAGCAGTTTTAGCGGGGGGCCGTACTATGGCTACACCTTC.

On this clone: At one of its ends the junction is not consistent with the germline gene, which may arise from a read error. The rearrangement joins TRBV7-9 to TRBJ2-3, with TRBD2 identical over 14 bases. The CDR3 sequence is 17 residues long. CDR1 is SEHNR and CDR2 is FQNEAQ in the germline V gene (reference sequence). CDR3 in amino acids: CSSSPKGLAGGGDTQYF. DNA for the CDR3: TGTTCCAGCAGCCCCAAAGGACTAGCGGGAGGCGGAGATACGCAGTATTTT.

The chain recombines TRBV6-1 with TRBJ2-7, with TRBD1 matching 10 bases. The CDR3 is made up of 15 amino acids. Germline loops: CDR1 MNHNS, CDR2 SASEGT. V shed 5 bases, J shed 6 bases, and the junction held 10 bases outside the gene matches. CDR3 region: CASSTPGTGDTEQYF. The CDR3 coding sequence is TGTGCCAGCAGTACTCCCGGGACAGGGGATACCGAGCAGTACTTC.

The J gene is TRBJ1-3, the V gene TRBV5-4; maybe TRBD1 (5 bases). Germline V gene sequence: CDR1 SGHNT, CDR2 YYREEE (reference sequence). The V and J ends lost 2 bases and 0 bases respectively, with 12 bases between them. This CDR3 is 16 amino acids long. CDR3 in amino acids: CASSFDRRLSGNTIYF. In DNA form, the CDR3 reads TGTGCCAGCAGCTTCGACAGAAGACTCTCTGGAAACACCATATATTTT.

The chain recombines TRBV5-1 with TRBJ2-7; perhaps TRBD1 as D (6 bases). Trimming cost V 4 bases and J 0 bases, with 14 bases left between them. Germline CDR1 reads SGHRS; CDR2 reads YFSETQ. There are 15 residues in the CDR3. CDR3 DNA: TGCGCCAGCAGCCCCAGACAGGACCCCTCCTACGAGCAGTACTTC. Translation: CASSPRQDPSYEQYF.

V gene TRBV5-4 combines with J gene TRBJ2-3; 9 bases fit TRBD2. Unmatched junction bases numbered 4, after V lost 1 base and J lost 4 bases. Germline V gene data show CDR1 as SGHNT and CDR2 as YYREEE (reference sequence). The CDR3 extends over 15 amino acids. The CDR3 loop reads CASSLPSGNPDTQYF. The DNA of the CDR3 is TGTGCCAGCAGCTTGCCTAGCGGGAACCCAGATACGCAGTATTTT.

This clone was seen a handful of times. CDR3 coding DNA: TGTGCCAGCAGCCTTACTAGCGGGCAGTTCTTC. Its translation is CASSLTSGQFF. The chain combines TRBV7-9 with TRBJ2-1; 8 positions agree with TRBD2. The CDR3 is 11 amino acids. V gave up 5 bases and J gave up 12 bases; unmatched junction bases: 3. Per germline, CDR1 SEHNR and CDR2 FQNEAQ (reference sequence).

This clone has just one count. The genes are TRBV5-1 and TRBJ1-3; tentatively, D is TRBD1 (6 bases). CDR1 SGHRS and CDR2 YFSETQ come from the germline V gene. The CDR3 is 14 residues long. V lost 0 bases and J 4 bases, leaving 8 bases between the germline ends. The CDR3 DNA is TGCGCCAGCAGCTTGGGCAGGGGAGGAAACACCATATATTTT. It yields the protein CASSLGRGGNTIYF.

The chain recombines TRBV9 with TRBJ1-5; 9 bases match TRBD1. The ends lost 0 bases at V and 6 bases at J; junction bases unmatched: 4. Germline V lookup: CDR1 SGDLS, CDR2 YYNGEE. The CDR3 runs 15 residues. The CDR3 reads CASSVGGQGTQPQHF. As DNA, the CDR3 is TGTGCCAGCAGCGTAGGAGGACAGGGGACTCAGCCCCAGCATTTT.